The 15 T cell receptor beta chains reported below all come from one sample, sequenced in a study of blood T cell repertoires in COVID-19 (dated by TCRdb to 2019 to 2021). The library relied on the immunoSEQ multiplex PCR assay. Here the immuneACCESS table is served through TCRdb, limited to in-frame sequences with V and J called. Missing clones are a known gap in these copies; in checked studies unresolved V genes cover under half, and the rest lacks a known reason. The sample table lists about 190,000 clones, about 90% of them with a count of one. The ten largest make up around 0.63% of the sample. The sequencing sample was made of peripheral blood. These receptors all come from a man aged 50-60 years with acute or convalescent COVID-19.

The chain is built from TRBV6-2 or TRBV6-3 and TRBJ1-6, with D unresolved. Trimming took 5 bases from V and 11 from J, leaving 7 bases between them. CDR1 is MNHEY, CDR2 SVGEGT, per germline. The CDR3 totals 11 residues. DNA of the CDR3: TGTGCCAGCAGTCACGGGGCACCCCTCCACTTT. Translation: CASSHGAPLHF.

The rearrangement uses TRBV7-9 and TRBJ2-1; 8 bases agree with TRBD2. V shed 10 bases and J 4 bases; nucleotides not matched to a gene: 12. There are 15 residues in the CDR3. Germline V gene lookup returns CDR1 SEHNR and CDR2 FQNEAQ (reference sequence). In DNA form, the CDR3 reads TGTGCCACCCACCGCTCCGGGACTAGGTACAATGAGCAGTTCTTC. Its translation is CATHRSGTRYNEQFF. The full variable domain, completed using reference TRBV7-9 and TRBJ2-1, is DTGVSQNPRHKITKRGQNVTFRCDPISEHNRLYWYRQTLGQGPEFLTYFQNEAQLEKSRLLSDRFSAERPKGSFSTLEIQRTEQGDSAMYLCATHRSGTRYNEQFFGPGTRLTVL.

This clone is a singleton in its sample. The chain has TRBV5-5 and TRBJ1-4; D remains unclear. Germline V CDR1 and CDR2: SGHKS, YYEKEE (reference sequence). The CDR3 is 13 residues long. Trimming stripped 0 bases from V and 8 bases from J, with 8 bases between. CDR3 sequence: CASSLAPTEKLFF. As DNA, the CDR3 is TGTGCCAGCAGCTTGGCTCCGACAGAAAAACTGTTTTTT.

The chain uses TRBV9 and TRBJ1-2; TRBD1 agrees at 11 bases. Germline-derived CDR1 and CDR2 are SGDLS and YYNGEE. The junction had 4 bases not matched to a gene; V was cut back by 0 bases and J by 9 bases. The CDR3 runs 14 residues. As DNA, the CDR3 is TGTGCCAGCAGCGTAGCAGGACAGGGGGCCAGCTACACCTTC. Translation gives CASSVAGQGASYTF.

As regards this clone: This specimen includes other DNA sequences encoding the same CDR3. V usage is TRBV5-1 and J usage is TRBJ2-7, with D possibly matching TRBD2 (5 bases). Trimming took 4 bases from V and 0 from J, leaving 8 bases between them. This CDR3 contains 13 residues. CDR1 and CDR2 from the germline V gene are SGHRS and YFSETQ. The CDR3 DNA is TGCGCCAGCAGCCGGACTTCCTCCTACGAGCAGTACTTC. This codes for CASSRTSSYEQYF.

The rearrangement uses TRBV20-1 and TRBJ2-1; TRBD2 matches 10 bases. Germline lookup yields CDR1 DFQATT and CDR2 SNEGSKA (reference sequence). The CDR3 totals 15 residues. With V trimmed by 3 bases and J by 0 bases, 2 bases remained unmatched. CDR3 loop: CSASSGGSSYNEQFF. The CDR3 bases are TGCAGTGCTAGTAGCGGGGGGAGCTCCTACAATGAGCAGTTCTTC.

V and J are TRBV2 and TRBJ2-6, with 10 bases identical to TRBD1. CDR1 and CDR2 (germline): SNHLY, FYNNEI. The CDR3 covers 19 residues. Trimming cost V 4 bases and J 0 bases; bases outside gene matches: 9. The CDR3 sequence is CASSVPAGTGDSGANVLTF. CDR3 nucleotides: TGTGCCAGCAGTGTGCCCGCCGGGACAGGGGACTCTGGGGCCAACGTCCTGACTTTC.

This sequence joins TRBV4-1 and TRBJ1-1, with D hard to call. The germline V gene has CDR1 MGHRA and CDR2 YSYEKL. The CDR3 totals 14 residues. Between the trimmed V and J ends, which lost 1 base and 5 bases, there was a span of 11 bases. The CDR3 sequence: CASSQVSEETEAFF. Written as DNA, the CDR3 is TGCGCCAGCAGCCAAGTCAGCGAGGAGACTGAAGCTTTCTTT.

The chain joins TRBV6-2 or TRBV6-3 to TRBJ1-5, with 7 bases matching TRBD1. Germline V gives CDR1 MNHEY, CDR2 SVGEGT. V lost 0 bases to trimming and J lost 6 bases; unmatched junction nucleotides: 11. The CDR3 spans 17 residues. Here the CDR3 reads CASSYSARKGGSQPQHF. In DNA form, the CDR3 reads TGTGCCAGCAGTTACTCGGCTCGTAAAGGGGGCTCTCAGCCCCAGCATTTT.

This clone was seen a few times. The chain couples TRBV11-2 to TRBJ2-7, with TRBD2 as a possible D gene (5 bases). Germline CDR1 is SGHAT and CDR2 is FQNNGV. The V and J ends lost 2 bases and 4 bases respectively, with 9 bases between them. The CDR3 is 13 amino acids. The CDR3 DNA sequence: TGTGCCAGCAGCTTATCCGGACTGTACGAGCAGTACTTC. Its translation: CASSLSGLYEQYF.

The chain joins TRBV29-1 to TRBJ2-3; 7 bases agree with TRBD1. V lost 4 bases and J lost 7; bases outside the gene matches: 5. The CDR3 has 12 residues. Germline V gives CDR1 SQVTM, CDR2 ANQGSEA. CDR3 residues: CSVGQGDYTQYF. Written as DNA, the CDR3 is TGCAGCGTTGGCCAGGGGGATTATACGCAGTATTTT.

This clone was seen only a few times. The CDR3 loop reads CASSTRTGGDGYTF. The CDR3 DNA reads TGCGCCAGCAGCACCCGGACAGGGGGCGATGGCTACACCTTC. The chain carries TRBV5-1 and TRBJ1-2, with 11 bases aligning to TRBD1. The CDR3 is 14 amino acids. V shed 4 bases and J 6 bases; nucleotides not matched to a gene: 5. Germline V gives CDR1 SGHRS, CDR2 YFSETQ.

The CDR3: CASSQTTGSQPQHF. The CDR3 coding sequence is TGTGCCAGCAGCCAAACGACAGGGAGTCAGCCCCAGCATTTT. The chain is built from TRBV3-1 (or the pseudogene TRBV3-2) and TRBJ1-5; 7 bases fit TRBD1. Germline CDR1 is LGHDT and CDR2 is YNNKEL (reference sequence). The CDR3 loop spans 14 amino acids. Germline trimming cut 2 bases from V and 6 bases from J; bases unmatched to any gene: 4.

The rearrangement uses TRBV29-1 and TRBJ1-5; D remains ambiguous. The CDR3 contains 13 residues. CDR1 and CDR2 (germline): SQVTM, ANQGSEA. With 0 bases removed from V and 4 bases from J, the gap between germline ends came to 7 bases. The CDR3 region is CSVEEHQNQPQHF. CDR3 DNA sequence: TGCAGCGTTGAAGAACACCAGAATCAGCCCCAGCATTTT. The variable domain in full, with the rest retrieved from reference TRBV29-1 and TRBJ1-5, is SAVISQKPSRDICQRGTSLTIQCQVDSQVTMMFWYRQQPGQSLTLIATANQGSEATYESGFVIDKFPISRPNLTFSTLTVSNMSPEDSSIYLCSVEEHQNQPQHFGDGTRLSIL.

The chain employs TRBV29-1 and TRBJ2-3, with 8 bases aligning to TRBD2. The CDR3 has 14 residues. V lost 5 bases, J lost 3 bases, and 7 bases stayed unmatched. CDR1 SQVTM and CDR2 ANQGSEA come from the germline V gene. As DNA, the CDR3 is TGCAGCGTTCGGTCAGCGGGAGTGACAGATACGCAGTATTTT. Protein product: CSVRSAGVTDTQYF.